The T cell receptor beta chain under discussion was sequenced for a study of OX40 agonist ivuxolimab in advanced cancers. As for the study in general: While on treatment, patients had intravenous ivuxolimab at 0.01 to 10 mg/kg every 2 weeks.

This CDR3 is built from 15 residues. Looked up from germline, CDR1 is MNHNS and CDR2 is SASEGT. With V trimmed by 6 bases and J by 1 base, 4 bases remained unmatched. Using immunoSEQ multiplex PCR, the repertoire was profiled, and TCRdb retains in-frame clones only, with some absent. This sample has about 59,000 clones, with under 90% found just once. This clone was picked up many times. The source of this sequence is an adult with an advanced solid tumor such as melanoma, head and neck, liver or kidney cancer. The sequencing here drew on CD4+ or CD8+ T cells sorted from blood, taken in a trial of the OX40 agonist ivuxolimab. This rearrangement joins TRBV6-1 to TRBJ1-5; 9 nucleotides match TRBD1. The DNA for the CDR3 is TGTGCCAGCAGGGCCGGGACAGGGAGCAATCAGCCCCAGCATTTT. It yields the protein CASRAGTGSNQPQHF.